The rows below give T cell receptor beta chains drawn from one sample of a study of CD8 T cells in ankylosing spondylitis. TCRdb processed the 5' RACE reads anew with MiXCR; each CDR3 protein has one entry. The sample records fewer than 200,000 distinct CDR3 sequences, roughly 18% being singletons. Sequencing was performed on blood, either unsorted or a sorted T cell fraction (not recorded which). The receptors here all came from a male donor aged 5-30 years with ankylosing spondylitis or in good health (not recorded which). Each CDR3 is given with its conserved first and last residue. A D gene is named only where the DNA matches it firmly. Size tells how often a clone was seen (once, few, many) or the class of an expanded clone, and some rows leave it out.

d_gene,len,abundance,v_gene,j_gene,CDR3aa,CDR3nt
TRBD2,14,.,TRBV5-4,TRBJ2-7,CASSSGLARYEQYF,TGTGCCAGCAGCTCGGGACTAGCGCGGTACGAGCAGTACTTC
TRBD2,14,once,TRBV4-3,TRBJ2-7,CASSQASPSGEQYF,TGCGCCAGCAGCCAAGCTTCGCCTAGCGGAGAGCAGTACTTC
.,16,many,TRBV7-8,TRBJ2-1,CASHQGGYRGYNEQFF,TGTGCCAGCCACCAAGGGGGGTACAGGGGATACAATGAGCAGTTCTTC
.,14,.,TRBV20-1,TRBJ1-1,CSANRETMNTEAFF,TGCAGTGCTAACAGGGAAACGATGAACACTGAAGCTTTCTTT
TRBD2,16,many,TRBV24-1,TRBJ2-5,CATIGLADNLGETQYF,TGTGCCACCATAGGTCTAGCGGACAACTTGGGCGAGACCCAGTACTTC
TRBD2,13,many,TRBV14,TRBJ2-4,CASSLHGGNIQYF,TGTGCCAGCAGCCTCCACGGGGGGAACATTCAGTACTTC
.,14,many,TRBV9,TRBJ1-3,CASSVGLGGNTIYF,TGTGCCAGCAGCGTAGGACTGGGTGGAAACACCATATATTTT
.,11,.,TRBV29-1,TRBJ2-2,CSGSDTGELFF,TGCAGCGGGTCCGACACCGGGGAGCTGTTTTTT
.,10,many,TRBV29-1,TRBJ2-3,CSSSGDTQYF,TGCAGCTCGAGTGGCGATACGCAGTATTTT
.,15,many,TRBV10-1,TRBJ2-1,CASSEKYSSYNEQFF,TGCGCCAGCAGTGAGAAGTATAGCTCCTACAATGAGCAGTTCTTC
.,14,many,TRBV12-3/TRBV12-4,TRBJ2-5,CASSFGSGGETQYF,TGTGCCAGCAGTTTTGGCAGCGGCGGAGAGACCCAGTACTTC
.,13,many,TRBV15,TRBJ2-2,CATSRSGSGELFF,TGTGCCACCAGCAGATCTGGGAGCGGGGAGCTGTTTTTT
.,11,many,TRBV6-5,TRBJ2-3,CASSAGGTQYF,TGTGCCAGCAGCGCCGGGGGTACGCAGTATTTT
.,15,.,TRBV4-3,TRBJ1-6,CASSQEWTEDSPLHF,TGCGCCAGCAGCCAAGAATGGACGGAGGATTCACCCCTCCACTTT
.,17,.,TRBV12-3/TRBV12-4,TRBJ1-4,CASSSSLAGTLDEKLFF,TGTGCCAGCAGTTCGTCATTAGCCGGGACATTGGATGAAAAACTGTTTTTT
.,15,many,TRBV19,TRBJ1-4,CASSPTGRRREKLFF,TGTGCCAGTAGTCCTACGGGACGGAGAAGGGAAAAACTGTTTTTT
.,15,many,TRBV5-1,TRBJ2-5,CASSLAGPPGETQYF,TGCGCCAGCAGCTTGGCGGGACCCCCTGGAGAGACCCAGTACTTC
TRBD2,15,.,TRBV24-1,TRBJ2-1,CATSDLGTSGFEQFF,TGTGCCACCAGTGACCTAGGGACTAGCGGGTTTGAGCAGTTCTTC
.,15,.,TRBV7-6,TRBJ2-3,CASSLEASRTDTQYF,TGTGCCAGCAGCTTAGAGGCCTCTAGGACAGATACGCAGTATTTT
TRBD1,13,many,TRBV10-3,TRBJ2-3,CAIQGNEYGTQYF,TGTGCCATACAGGGGAACGAATATGGTACGCAGTATTTT
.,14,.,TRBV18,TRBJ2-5,CASSPGSGQETQYF,TGTGCCAGCTCACCAGGTAGCGGCCAAGAGACCCAGTACTTC
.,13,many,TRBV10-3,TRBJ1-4,CAIKAATNEKLFF,TGTGCCATCAAGGCAGCAACTAATGAAAAACTGTTTTTT
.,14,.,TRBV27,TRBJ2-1,CASTDVTGYNEQFF,TGTGCCAGCACGGACGTAACAGGGTACAATGAGCAGTTCTTC
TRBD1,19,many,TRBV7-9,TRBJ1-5,CASSRWTGQGSSGNQPQHF,TGTGCCAGCAGCCGTTGGACAGGGCAAGGGTCGTCCGGAAATCAGCCCCAGCATTTT
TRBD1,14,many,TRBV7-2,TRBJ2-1,CASSSGQASNEQFF,TGTGCCAGCAGCTCGGGACAGGCTAGCAATGAGCAGTTCTTC
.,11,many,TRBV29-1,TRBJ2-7,CSVVRAYEQYF,TGCAGCGTTGTTAGGGCCTACGAGCAGTACTTC
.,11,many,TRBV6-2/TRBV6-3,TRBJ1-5,CASSPGQPQHF,TGTGCCAGCAGCCCGGGTCAGCCCCAGCATTTT
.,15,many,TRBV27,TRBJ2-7,CASRIWTDGSYEQYF,TGTGCCAGCAGAATCTGGACAGACGGGTCCTACGAGCAGTACTTC
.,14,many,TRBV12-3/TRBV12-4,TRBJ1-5,CASSSGSTNQPQHF,TGTGCCAGCAGTTCGGGGTCTACCAATCAGCCCCAGCATTTT
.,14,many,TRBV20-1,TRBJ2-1,CSARMAANYNEQFF,TGCAGTGCTAGGATGGCGGCCAACTACAATGAGCAGTTCTTC
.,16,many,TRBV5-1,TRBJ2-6,CASSPTGGSGANVLTF,TGCGCCAGCAGCCCTACTGGGGGCTCGGGGGCCAACGTCCTGACTTTC
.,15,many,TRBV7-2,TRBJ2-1,CASSLDGLPYNEQFF,TGTGCCAGCAGCTTAGATGGGCTCCCCTACAATGAGCAGTTCTTC
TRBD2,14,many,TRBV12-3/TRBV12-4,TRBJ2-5,CASSLGTSRETQYF,TGTGCCAGCAGTTTAGGGACTAGCAGGGAGACCCAGTACTTC
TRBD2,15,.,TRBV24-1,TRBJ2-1,CAASDPLRGEDEQFF,TGTGCCGCCAGTGATCCCCTCCGGGGGGAAGATGAGCAGTTCTTC
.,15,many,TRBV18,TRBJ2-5,CASSPSTPRRETQYF,TGTGCCAGCTCACCAAGTACGCCAAGACGGGAGACCCAGTACTTC
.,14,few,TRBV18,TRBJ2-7,CASSGGVGNYEQYF,TGTGCCAGCTCCGGCGGCGTTGGGAACTACGAGCAGTACTTC
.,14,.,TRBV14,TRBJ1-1,CASSQDYVNTEAFF,TGTGCCAGCAGCCAAGATTACGTTAACACTGAAGCTTTCTTT
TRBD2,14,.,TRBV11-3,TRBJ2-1,CASSLYRGGEEQFF,TGTGCCAGCAGCTTATATCGGGGAGGGGAGGAGCAGTTCTTC
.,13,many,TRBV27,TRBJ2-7,CASSFGQFGEQYF,TGTGCCAGCAGTTTTGGTCAATTCGGCGAGCAGTACTTC
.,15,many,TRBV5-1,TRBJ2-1,CASSRTGERHNEQFF,TGCGCCAGCAGCCGGACGGGGGAGAGACACAATGAGCAGTTCTTC
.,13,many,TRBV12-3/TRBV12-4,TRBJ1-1,CASSFRQPGRTFF,TGTGCCAGCAGTTTCCGACAGCCGGGCAGGACTTTCTTT
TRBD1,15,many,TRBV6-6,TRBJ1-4,CASSATDRGGEKLFF,TGTGCCAGCAGTGCCACGGACAGGGGAGGTGAAAAACTGTTTTTT
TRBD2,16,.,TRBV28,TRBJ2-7,CASSLFVIAGAYEQYF,TGTGCCAGCAGTTTATTTGTAATAGCGGGTGCCTACGAGCAGTACTTC
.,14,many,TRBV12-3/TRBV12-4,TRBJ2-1,CASSFSPPYNEQFF,TGTGCCAGCAGTTTCAGTCCCCCCTACAATGAGCAGTTCTTC
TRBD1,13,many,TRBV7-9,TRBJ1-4,CASSSTGSEKLFF,TGTGCCAGCAGCTCGACAGGGAGTGAAAAACTGTTTTTT
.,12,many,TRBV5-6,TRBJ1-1,CASSLTGREAFF,TGTGCCAGCAGCTTGACAGGGCGGGAAGCTTTCTTT
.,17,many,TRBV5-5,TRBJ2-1,CASSLGTWTGSYNEQFF,TGTGCCAGCAGCTTGGGGACATGGACTGGCTCCTACAATGAGCAGTTCTTC